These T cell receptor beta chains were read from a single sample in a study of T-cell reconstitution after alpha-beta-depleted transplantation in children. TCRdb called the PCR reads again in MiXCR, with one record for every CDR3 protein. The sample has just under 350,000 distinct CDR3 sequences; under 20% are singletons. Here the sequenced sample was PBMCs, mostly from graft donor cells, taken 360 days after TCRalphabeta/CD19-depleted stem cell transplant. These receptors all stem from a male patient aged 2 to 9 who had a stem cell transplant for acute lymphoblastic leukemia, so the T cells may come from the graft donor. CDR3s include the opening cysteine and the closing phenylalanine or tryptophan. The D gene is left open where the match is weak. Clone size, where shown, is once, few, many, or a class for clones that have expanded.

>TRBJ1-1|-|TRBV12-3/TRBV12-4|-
TGTGCCAGCAGTTTTATTGGGGGCACTGAAGCTTTCTTT
CASSFIGGTEAFF
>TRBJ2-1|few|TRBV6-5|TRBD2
TGTGCCAGCAGTTACGAACTAGCGGCTACGGGTAATGAGCAGTTCTTC
CASSYELAATGNEQFF
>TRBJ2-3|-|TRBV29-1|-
TGCAGCGTCGAGGACGGCCCTCGCACAGATACGCAGTATTTT
CSVEDGPRTDTQYF
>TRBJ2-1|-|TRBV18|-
TGTGCCAGCTCACCTCGCGCATCCAACAATGAACAGTTCTTC
CASSPRASNNEQFF
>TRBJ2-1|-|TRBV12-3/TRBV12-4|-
TGTGCCAGCACCCCAAGAAGGGGACTCGCGCAGTTCTTC
CASTPRRGLAQFF
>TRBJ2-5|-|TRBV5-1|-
TGCGCCAGCAGCTGGATCAGGGACGAGACCCAGTACTTC
CASSWIRDETQYF
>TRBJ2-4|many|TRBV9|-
TGTGCCAGCAGCGTAGCCCCGTTGGGCATTCAGTACTTC
CASSVAPLGIQYF
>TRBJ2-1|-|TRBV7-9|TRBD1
TGTGCCAGCAGCTCCCCGGGACAGGTCGTCTGGGAGCAGTTCTTC
CASSSPGQVVWEQFF
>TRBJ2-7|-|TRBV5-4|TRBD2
TGTGCCAGCAGCTCCACCGGGACTAGCTGGTCACTACCTTCTTACGAGCAGTACTTC
CASSSTGTSWSLPSYEQYF
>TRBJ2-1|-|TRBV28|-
TGTGCCAGCGCTTTCGACGGGTACAATGAGCAGTTCTTC
CASAFDGYNEQFF
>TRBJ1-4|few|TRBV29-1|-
TGCAGCGTTGCCCACACTGCAACTAATGAAAAACTGTTTTTT
CSVAHTATNEKLFF
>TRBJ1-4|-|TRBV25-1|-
TGTGCCAGCAGTGAATATGCAGCAACTAATGAAAAACTGTTTTTT
CASSEYAATNEKLFF
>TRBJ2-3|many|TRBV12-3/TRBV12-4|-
TGTGCCAGCAAAAATTCGGGGCCAGATACGCAGTATTTT
CASKNSGPDTQYF
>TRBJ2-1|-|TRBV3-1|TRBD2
TGTGCCAGCAGCCAAGGTTGGAGATTAGCGGGAGGGTTGAATGAGCAGTTCTTC
CASSQGWRLAGGLNEQFF
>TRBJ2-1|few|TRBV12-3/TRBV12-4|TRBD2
TGTGCCAGCAGTTTTTTAGGGGGACTAGCGGGATTAAAGACCTACAATGAGCAGTTCTTC
CASSFLGGLAGLKTYNEQFF
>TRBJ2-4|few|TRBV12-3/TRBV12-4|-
TGTGCCAGCAGTTTATCGGAGGGGGGCAAAAACATTCAGTACTTC
CASSLSEGGKNIQYF
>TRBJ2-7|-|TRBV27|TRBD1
TGTGCCAGCAGTCGACCCGGGACAGGTGGGACCTACGAGCAGTACTTC
CASSRPGTGGTYEQYF
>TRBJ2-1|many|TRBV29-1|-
TGCAGCGCCGAAACAGGGTTTTCCTACAATGAGCAGTTCTTC
CSAETGFSYNEQFF
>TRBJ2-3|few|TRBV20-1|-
TGCAGTGCTAGATGGGTAGGGGATACGCAGTATTTT
CSARWVGDTQYF
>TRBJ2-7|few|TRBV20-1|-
TGCAGTGCTAGGGCCGGGACCTCCTACGAGCAGTACTTC
CSARAGTSYEQYF
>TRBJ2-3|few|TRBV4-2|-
TGTGCCAGCAGCCAAGCGGGATTAGGGGATACGCAGTATTTT
CASSQAGLGDTQYF
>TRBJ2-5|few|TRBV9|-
TGTGCCAGCAGCGTAGCCCCCGGGGGCCTGGAAGAGACCCAGTACTTC
CASSVAPGGLEETQYF
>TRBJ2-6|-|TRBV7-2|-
TGTGCCAGCAGCTTAGGGGGGCCTGGGGCCAACGTCCTGACTTTC
CASSLGGPGANVLTF
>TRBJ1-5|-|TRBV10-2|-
TGCGCCACCTCGCTCGGGCAGGCAAGCAATCAGCCCCAGCATTTT
CATSLGQASNQPQHF
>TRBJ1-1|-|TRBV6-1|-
TGTGCCAGCAGTCTGCTAGGGGAGACTGAAGCTTTCTTT
CASSLLGETEAFF
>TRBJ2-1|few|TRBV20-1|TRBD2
TGCAGTGCCGCTATGACTAGCGGGAGGGGGGATGAGCAGTTCTTC
CSAAMTSGRGDEQFF
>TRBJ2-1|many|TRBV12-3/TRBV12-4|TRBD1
TGTGCCAGCAGTCCCCGGACAGGGCGGGAGCAGTTCTTC
CASSPRTGREQFF